This T cell receptor beta chain was observed in a study of blood T cell repertoires in COVID-19. Across the whole study: Specimens from acute and convalescent COVID-19 originated in the United States, Italy and Spain. T cells, B-cell-depleted T cells, or PBMCs supplied cDNA or gDNA.

CDR3 length equals 16 residues. In germline, CDR1 is SQVTM, CDR2 ANQGSEA. After removal of 5 bases from V and 0 bases from J, the junction contained 10 bases not matched to a gene. This clone was picked up a small number of times. In the authors' methods: Amplified reference gene primers provided the basis for estimating nucleated cell counts. Only in-frame clones appear in the TCRdb table, and some are missing; sequencing was by immunoSEQ multiplex PCR. V and J calls and clone size come straight from that table; D and trimming were deduced from the DNA. In the table there are about 29,000 clones, 70% to 90% of which are singletons.

This receptor was identified in a human donor with active COVID-19. The donor label of this sample is uncertain. The chain links TRBV29-1 to TRBJ2-1; 7 bases map to TRBD2. Material: peripheral blood. The CDR3 DNA is TGCAGCGTTTCCTTCCGGGGGGACTCCTCCTACAATGAGCAGTTCTTC. The encoded protein is CSVSFRGDSSYNEQFF.